These 12 T cell receptor beta chains came from one sample sequenced in a study of T-cell reconstitution after alpha-beta-depleted transplantation in children (dated by TCRdb to between 2015 and 2016). The library relied on PCR. TCRdb shows the sequencer as Illumina HiSeq 2500. To normalize quantification of the TCRbeta repertoire, the TCR libraries were built with molecular barcoding that relied on unique molecular identifiers. The raw public reads went through TCRdb reprocessing: fastp at Q25, MiXCR clone calling, in-frame beta chains kept. Each record represents a unique CDR3 protein, reported with the most common genes and DNA among its rows. The sample contains about 830,000 distinct CDR3 sequences, 15% to 20% of them found a single time. The ten largest clones capture around 5.3% of the sample. The treatment or condition label corresponds to: allogeneic hematopoietic cell transplantation with graft depleted of TCRalphabeta T cells and CD19 B cells.

Sequenced material: PBMCs, mostly from graft donor cells, taken 360 days after TCRalphabeta/CD19-depleted stem cell transplant. The receptor source for this set is a male patient younger than 18 who had a stem cell transplant for acute lymphoblastic leukemia, so the T cells may come from the graft donor.

This clonotype came up many times. The chain links TRBV10-3 to TRBJ1-4; TRBD1 matches at 7 bases. Looked up from germline, CDR1 is ENHRY and CDR2 is SYGVKD. Trimming at V came to 6 bases and at J to 4 bases, leaving 5 bases not matched to a gene. There are 14 residues in the CDR3. The CDR3 region is CAIRRTGSNEKLFF. As DNA, the CDR3 is TGTGCCATCAGAAGGACAGGCAGTAATGAAAAACTGTTTTTT.

This rearrangement joins TRBV5-5 to TRBJ2-7; 9 bases are shared with TRBD2. V lost 4 bases to trimming and J lost 4 bases; unmatched junction nucleotides: 9. There are 15 residues in the CDR3. Germline CDR1 and CDR2: SGHKS and YYEKEE (reference sequence). CDR3 sequence: CASSLTGTSYYEQYF. DNA of the CDR3: TGTGCCAGCAGCCTCACCGGGACTAGCTATTACGAGCAGTACTTC.

In its sample, this clonotype was seen a few times. This sequence joins TRBV4-1 and TRBJ2-2, with 14 bases matching TRBD2. The ends lost 5 bases at V and 5 bases at J; junction bases unmatched: 4. CDR1 and CDR2 from the germline V gene are MGHRA and YSYEKL. The length of the CDR3 is 16 residues. Here the CDR3 DNA reads TGCGCCAGCAGCATGGGACTAGCGGGAGCGACCGGGGAGCTGTTTTTT. Protein product: CASSMGLAGATGELFF.

V is TRBV5-5 and J is TRBJ2-3; TRBD1 matches 7 bases. From germline, CDR1 is SGHKS and CDR2 YYEKEE (reference sequence). Trimming at V came to 4 bases and at J to 10 bases, leaving 6 bases not matched to a gene. This CDR3 spans 12 amino acids. The CDR3 sequence is CASSKTGDPQYF. CDR3 coding DNA: TGTGCCAGCAGCAAAACAGGGGATCCGCAGTATTTT.

This clonotype was seen only a few times. V usage is TRBV12-3 or TRBV12-4 and J usage is TRBJ2-1; unclear D gene. The CDR3 has 13 residues. V was shortened by 2 bases and J by 8 bases, with 10 bases between the two germline ends. CDR3 loop: CASSLTAEDEQFF. For the CDR3, the DNA is TGTGCCAGCAGTTTAACGGCAGAGGATGAGCAGTTCTTC.

The chain combines TRBV20-1 with TRBJ2-7, with 8 bases identical to TRBD1. In germline, CDR1 is DFQATT, CDR2 SNEGSKA (reference sequence). The CDR3 totals 13 residues. V was clipped by 3 bases and J by 5 bases; unmatched bases: 6. CDR3 sequence: CSASGQGIHEQYF. CDR3 in DNA: TGCAGTGCTAGTGGACAGGGCATACACGAGCAGTACTTC.

The chain recombines TRBV7-8 with TRBJ1-2; D is unresolved. Germline CDR1 SGHVS, CDR2 FQNEAQ. The CDR3 loop spans 12 amino acids. Trimming took off 1 base at V and 6 bases at J, with 6 bases between the two ends. CDR3 DNA sequence: TGTGCCAGCAGCTTAGAAATGGATGGCTACACCTTC. This codes for CASSLEMDGYTF.

This clonotype was observed a few times. The chain carries TRBV12-3 or TRBV12-4 and TRBJ1-5; D is unclear. V lost 5 bases and J lost 0, with 11 bases in between. The CDR3 covers 15 residues. The CDR3 region has the DNA TGTGCCAGCAGTGCTCAGGTCATTAGCAATCAGCCCCAGCATTTT. This encodes CASSAQVISNQPQHF.

This clonotype came up a few times. This chain links TRBV11-2 with TRBJ2-1; 7 bases agree with TRBD1. The germline CDR1 and CDR2 sequences are SGHAT and FQNNGV. CDR3 size: 17 residues. The trim removed 4 bases at V and 0 bases at J, leaving 9 bases unmatched. As DNA, the CDR3 is TGTGCCAGCAGCTCCTGGGGACAGCCGAGCTCCTACAATGAGCAGTTCTTC. Its translation: CASSSWGQPSSYNEQFF.

This clonotype was observed a handful of times. V gene TRBV3-1 combines with J gene TRBJ2-7; D is possibly TRBD1 (6 bases). Germline values: CDR1 LGHDT, CDR2 YNNKEL (reference sequence). Trimming cost V 2 bases and J 5 bases, with 16 bases left between them. The CDR3 spans 15 residues. The CDR3 region has the DNA TGTGCCAGCAGCCAATCCCTTGTGACAGGAGACGAGCAGTACTTC. As protein: CASSQSLVTGDEQYF.

This clonotype was seen repeatedly, ten times or more. The chain links TRBV5-1 to TRBJ1-1; D gene ambiguous. The CDR3 loop spans 11 amino acids. CDR1 is SGHRS, CDR2 YFSETQ, per germline. The V end was cut by 4 bases, the J end by 3 bases, with 4 bases between. This CDR3 reads CASSRDTEAFF. In DNA, the CDR3 is TGCGCCAGCAGCAGGGACACTGAAGCTTTCTTT.

This chain links TRBV7-3 with TRBJ2-1; 7 positions match TRBD2. CDR1 is SGHTA, CDR2 FQGTGA, per germline. CDR3 size: 15 residues. The junction had 4 bases not matched to a gene; V was cut back by 0 bases and J by 5 bases. The CDR3 reads CASSLTAGNHNEQFF. The CDR3 nucleotides read TGTGCCAGCAGCTTAACAGCGGGGAACCACAATGAGCAGTTCTTC.